These 12 T cell receptor beta chains were sequenced from one sample in a study of monozygotic twins with inflammatory bowel disease. With the 5' RACE reads reprocessed, TCRdb shows one record per CDR3 protein and no DNA. In total, the table holds fewer than 450,000 distinct CDR3 sequences. Material: blood. All receptors come from a human donor with ulcerative colitis or Crohn's disease, or a healthy co-twin of an affected twin (not recorded which).

The chain recombines TRBV28 with TRBJ2-1; absent DNA, TCRdb's TRBD1 call cannot be checked. Germline lookup yields CDR1 MDHEN and CDR2 SYDVKM. CDR3 size: 15 residues. CDR3 amino acids: CASILGGGFYNEQFF.

The V gene is TRBV12-3 or TRBV12-4, the J gene TRBJ1-2; TCRdb lists TRBD1, though no DNA is available to test this call. The CDR3 loop spans 15 amino acids. CDR3: CASSLGPDWGYGYTF.

The rearrangement uses TRBV6-1 and TRBJ1-5; no DNA is available, so the TRBD1 call from TCRdb remains unchecked. The length of the CDR3 is 15 residues. Germline V lookup: CDR1 MNHNS, CDR2 SASEGT. The CDR3 region is CASSTGQNSNQPQHF.

The rearrangement links TRBV5-8 to TRBJ1-2. Germline V gene data show CDR1 as SGHTS and CDR2 as YDEGEE. The CDR3 totals 13 residues. Here the CDR3 reads CASSLAGPNGYTF.

This chain uses TRBV15 with TRBJ2-3. Germline V gives CDR1 LNHNV, CDR2 YYDKDF (reference sequence). CDR3 size: 15 residues. The CDR3 sequence is CATSRAADNTDTQYF.

CDR3: CASSPGGSAKNIQYF. The chain recombines TRBV5-1 with TRBJ2-4; as DNA is missing, the TRBD1 call by TCRdb cannot be tested. CDR3 length: 15 residues. Germline lookup yields CDR1 SGHRS and CDR2 YFSETQ.

The CDR3 region is CASSYGTSNFKETQYF. The chain has TRBV7-9 and TRBJ2-5; TCRdb outputs TRBD2, but without DNA this stays unchecked. Germline CDR1 SEHNR, CDR2 FQNEAQ (reference sequence). This CDR3 is built from 16 residues.

The chain links TRBV7-9 to TRBJ2-5; TCRdb outputs TRBD2, but without DNA this stays unchecked. The CDR3 contains 15 residues. Germline V gene sequence: CDR1 SEHNR, CDR2 FQNEAQ (reference sequence). CDR3 in amino acids: CASSLGEGLAATQYF.

This chain connects TRBV7-2 to TRBJ2-1; TCRdb reports TRBD1, a call that lacks DNA to check it against. This CDR3 spans 15 amino acids. Germline V gene sequence: CDR1 SGHTA, CDR2 FQGNSA. CDR3 in amino acids: CASSQSGDVYNEQFF.

CDR3 in amino acids: CASSTHRGGTGELFF. The chain uses TRBV12-3 or TRBV12-4 and TRBJ2-2; TCRdb outputs TRBD1, but without DNA this stays unchecked. The CDR3 is 15 residues long.

The gene calls are TRBV4-1 and TRBJ2-7; TCRdb lists TRBD1, though no DNA is available to test this call. This CDR3 has 15 amino acids. Germline-derived CDR1 and CDR2 are MGHRA and YSYEKL. The CDR3 reads CASSQDRGFSYEQYF.

The CDR3 reads CASSYSTRGYGYTF. The J gene is TRBJ1-2, the V gene TRBV6-5; without DNA, the TCRdb call of TRBD1 cannot be checked. The CDR3 is made up of 14 amino acids. The germline V gene encodes CDR1 MNHEY and CDR2 SVGAGI.